Each of the 21 T cell receptor beta chains below was sequenced from the same sample in a study of cytomegalovirus exposure and HLA in healthy donors. The protocol was immunoSEQ multiplex PCR, while the TCRdb copy is restricted to in-frame clones and leaves out a portion. The table includes about 130,000 clones, 89% detected once. Specimen: PBMCs. The receptors were gathered from a woman between 18 and 29 years old in good health and CMV-seronegative.

This chain connects TRBV7-9 to TRBJ1-1; D perhaps matches TRBD1 (6 bases). Germline-derived CDR1 and CDR2 are SEHNR and FQNEAQ (reference sequence). This CDR3 spans 15 amino acids. Trimming shortened V by 0 bases and J by 1 base, and 9 bases separated the two germline ends. The CDR3 DNA reads TGTGCCAGCAGCTTAGCCCAAGGGGGGAACACTGAAGCTTTCTTT. Translating gives CASSLAQGGNTEAFF.

This chain uses TRBV6-1 with TRBJ1-1; D is possibly TRBD1 (6 bases). Germline CDR1 MNHNS, CDR2 SASEGT. There are 14 residues in the CDR3. Trimming took off 8 bases at V and 0 bases at J, with 13 bases between the two ends. CDR3: CASPKGGVNTEAFF. CDR3 nucleotides: TGTGCCAGCCCGAAGGGGGGGGTGAACACTGAAGCTTTCTTT.

This clone was seen once. CDR3 in DNA: TGCGCCAGCAGCTTAGGTGCGTCAGGGGGCACAGATACGCAGTATTTT. It specifies CASSLGASGGTDTQYF. The chain has TRBV5-1 and TRBJ2-3; possibly TRBD1 for D (6 bases). The CDR3 contains 16 residues. Trimming removed 2 bases at V and 1 base at J, with 14 bases between. The germline V gene encodes CDR1 SGHRS and CDR2 YFSETQ.

This sequence joins TRBV15 and TRBJ2-7, with 10 bases aligning to TRBD1. The CDR3 extends over 13 amino acids. The germline CDR1 and CDR2 sequences are LNHNV and YYDKDF (reference sequence). V trimming: 3 bases; J trimming: 7 bases; junction bases outside the gene matches: 3. The CDR3 DNA reads TGTGCCACCAGCAGGGACAGGGGGGGAGAGCAGTACGTC. Translated, it gives CATSRDRGGEQYV.

The chain recombines TRBV4-3 with TRBJ2-2; D remains unclear. The CDR3 length is 17 residues. Germline values: CDR1 LGHNA, CDR2 YSLEER. V dropped 1 base and J dropped 2 bases, with 14 bases sitting between them. CDR3 sequence: CASSQGLAEVNTGELFF. Written as DNA, the CDR3 is TGCGCCAGCAGCCAAGGTTTGGCGGAAGTTAACACCGGGGAGCTGTTTTTT.

A note on this clone: Other DNA sequences in this specimen translate into the identical CDR3. The CDR3 loop reads CASSVAGNYGYTF. The CDR3 bases are TGTGCCAGCAGCGTAGCAGGGAACTATGGCTACACCTTC. The chain employs TRBV9 and TRBJ1-2; D possibly corresponds to TRBD1 (5 bases). This CDR3 region has 13 residues. Trimming left V 0 bases short and J 2 bases short, with 5 bases between. CDR1 is SGDLS and CDR2 is YYNGEE in the germline V gene.

J is TRBJ2-7 and V is TRBV28, with 8 bases fitting TRBD1. Germline values: CDR1 MDHEN, CDR2 SYDVKM. This CDR3 contains 14 residues. V shed 3 bases and J 5 bases; nucleotides not matched to a gene: 6. CDR3: CASSLIQGAHEQYF. CDR3 sequence (DNA): TGTGCCAGCAGTTTGATTCAGGGGGCGCACGAGCAGTACTTC.

The chain joins TRBV7-2 to TRBJ2-5; D gene uncertain. The CDR3 is 14 residues long. Trimming shortened V by 1 base and J by 5 bases, and 11 bases separated the two germline ends. Germline V gives CDR1 SGHTA, CDR2 FQGNSA. CDR3 protein: CASSLGVSWETQYF. The CDR3 bases are TGTGCCAGCAGCTTAGGAGTTAGCTGGGAGACCCAGTACTTC.

V is TRBV5-1 and J is TRBJ2-1; 14 bases align to TRBD2. This CDR3 has 18 residues. Germline V lookup: CDR1 SGHRS, CDR2 YFSETQ. J was trimmed by 7 bases and V by 4 bases; bases with no gene match: 13. CDR3 sequence: CASSMRAKGLAGVNEQFF. CDR3 DNA sequence: TGCGCCAGCAGCATGCGAGCAAAGGGACTAGCGGGAGTTAATGAGCAGTTCTTC.

This chain joins TRBV27 and TRBJ1-4, with 8 bases matching TRBD1. Germline trimming cut 4 bases from V and 7 bases from J; bases unmatched to any gene: 8. The CDR3 sequence is 15 residues long. Germline V gene lookup returns CDR1 MNHEY and CDR2 SMNVEV (reference sequence). As DNA, the CDR3 is TGTGCCAGCAGTTCTACAGGGGGAATGATTGAAAAACTGTTTTTT. This codes for CASSSTGGMIEKLFF.

This clone was seen only once. V gene TRBV7-6 combines with J gene TRBJ2-5; 7 nucleotides align to TRBD1. The trim removed 5 bases at V and 1 base at J, leaving 13 bases unmatched. From germline, CDR1 is SGHVS and CDR2 FNYEAQ. The CDR3 loop spans 17 amino acids. CDR3 DNA sequence: TGTGCCAGCAGCAGAAGGGGTGAGGGGGCCTCCCAAGAGACCCAGTACTTC. As protein: CASSRRGEGASQETQYF.

This chain links TRBV11-2 with TRBJ2-5; 8 bases are a match to TRBD1. The CDR3 is 14 amino acids. V lost 1 base and J lost 5; bases outside the gene matches: 3. Germline assignment: CDR1 SGHAT and CDR2 FQNNGV. CDR3: CASSLARGRETQYF. The CDR3 DNA reads as TGTGCCAGCAGCTTAGCCAGGGGGCGGGAGACCCAGTACTTC.

This clone has a single count. The rearrangement links TRBV28 to TRBJ2-1; the match to TRBD2 covers 11 bases. The junction had 6 bases not matched to a gene; V was cut back by 5 bases and J by 6 bases. Looked up from germline, CDR1 is MDHEN and CDR2 is SYDVKM. The CDR3 is 15 residues long. The CDR3 reads CASSPLAGVSNEQFF. Here the CDR3 DNA reads TGTGCCAGCAGTCCACTAGCGGGGGTGAGCAATGAGCAGTTCTTC.

V usage is TRBV5-4 and J usage is TRBJ1-2; D remains unclear. Between the trimmed V and J ends, which lost 3 bases and 8 bases, there was a span of 11 bases. The CDR3 totals 12 residues. Germline values: CDR1 SGHNT, CDR2 YYREEE (reference sequence). CDR3 in amino acids: CASSSEPGGYTF. In DNA, the CDR3 is TGTGCCAGCAGCTCGGAACCAGGCGGCTACACCTTC.

This chain joins TRBV7-2 and TRBJ1-2; maybe TRBD1 (5 bases). Deletions cut 1 base from V and 6 bases from J, with 18 bases between. The CDR3 spans 16 residues. Germline assignment: CDR1 SGHTA and CDR2 FQGNSA. CDR3 sequence: CASSLGRDGGEDGYTF. For the CDR3, the DNA is TGTGCCAGCAGCTTAGGGCGTGATGGGGGGGAGGATGGCTACACCTTC.

The J gene is TRBJ2-3, the V gene TRBV4-1; tentative D call: TRBD1 (6 bases). The germline V gene encodes CDR1 MGHRA and CDR2 YSYEKL. Between the trimmed V and J ends, which lost 5 bases and 5 bases, there was a span of 11 bases. The CDR3 extends over 13 amino acids. CDR3 bases: TGCGCCAGCAGCGTAGGACAGCAAGATACGCAGTATTTT. Translating it yields CASSVGQQDTQYF.

This clone was seen a single time. V usage is TRBV10-3 and J usage is TRBJ2-7; 8 nucleotides align to TRBD2. With V trimmed by 5 bases and J by 4 bases, 1 base remained unmatched. CDR3 length: 12 amino acids. Germline V CDR1 and CDR2: ENHRY, SYGVKD. The DNA of the CDR3 is TGTGCCATCAGTCGGGGGGGTTACGAGCAGTACGTC. Translating gives CAISRGGYEQYV.

This sequence joins TRBV28 and TRBJ2-1; 9 nucleotides match TRBD2. The CDR3 is 16 residues long. Germline V lookup: CDR1 MDHEN, CDR2 SYDVKM. The J segment lost 0 bases and the V segment lost 2 bases, leaving 2 bases of the junction unmatched. CDR3 coding DNA: TGTGCCAGCAGTTTACCAGCGGGGGGCTCCTACAATGAGCAGTTCTTC. Translated, it gives CASSLPAGGSYNEQFF.

The rearrangement joins TRBV28 to TRBJ2-1, with D tentatively TRBD2 (7 bases). The CDR3 runs 15 residues. The germline V gene encodes CDR1 MDHEN and CDR2 SYDVKM. The V end was cut by 7 bases, the J end by 0 bases, with 13 bases between. CDR3 sequence (DNA): TGTGCCAGCAATGACGGGGGGCTCTCCTACAATGAGCAGTTCTTC. Encoded protein: CASNDGGLSYNEQFF.

The chain links TRBV5-6 to TRBJ1-2, with D unresolved. The CDR3 has 18 amino acids. V gave up 1 base and J gave up 1 base, with 20 bases separating them. Germline V gene lookup returns CDR1 SGHDT and CDR2 YYEEEE. The DNA of the CDR3 is TGTGCCAGCAGCTTGTCCGCTGTAGGGAAGGCGGGTAACTATGGCTACACCTTC. Translation gives CASSLSAVGKAGNYGYTF. Drawing the rest from reference TRBV5-6 and TRBJ1-2, the complete variable domain is DAGVTQSPTHLIKTRGQQVTLRCSPKSGHDTVSWYQQALGQGPQFIFQYYEEEERQRGNFPDRFSGHQFPNYSSELNVNALLLGDSALYLCASSLSAVGKAGNYGYTFGSGTRLTVV.

The J gene is TRBJ1-3, the V gene TRBV5-1; TRBD1 matches 9 bases. V lost 4 bases, J lost 2 bases, and 4 bases stayed unmatched. Germline-derived CDR1 and CDR2 are SGHRS and YFSETQ. The CDR3 runs to 15 residues. The CDR3 region is CASSLGDRAGNTIYF. CDR3 bases: TGCGCCAGCAGCCTGGGGGACAGGGCTGGAAACACCATATATTTT.